The 30 T cell receptor beta chains presented below share a single source sample, sequenced in a study of cytomegalovirus exposure and HLA in healthy donors. Amplification used 60 Vbeta primers and 13 Jbeta primers. Clones were read by immunoSEQ multiplex PCR, and TCRdb kept only the in-frame ones, dropping some. The table has under 200,000 clones, over 70% seen once. The sample comprised PBMCs. The receptors here all came from a woman aged 40 to 50 in good health and CMV-seropositive.

This clone was seen a single time. This chain connects TRBV6-5 to TRBJ2-3; 8 bases are shared with TRBD2. Trimming at V came to 4 bases and at J to 1 base, leaving 7 bases not matched to a gene. CDR1 and CDR2 (germline): MNHEY, SVGAGI. This CDR3 has 16 amino acids. CDR3 in DNA: TGTGCCAGCAGTTCCACTGTGCGGGGGGGCACAGATACGCAGTATTTT. It codes for CASSSTVRGGTDTQYF.

This clone is a singleton in its sample. The chain links TRBV27 to TRBJ2-6; a possible D gene is TRBD2 (5 bases). In germline, CDR1 is MNHEY, CDR2 SMNVEV (reference sequence). Trimming removed 2 bases from V and 4 bases from J, with 9 bases in between. This CDR3 has 15 amino acids. CDR3 sequence (DNA): TGTGCCAGCAGTTTAGAGGGTTCCGGGGCCAACGTCCTGACTTTC. Translating it yields CASSLEGSGANVLTF.

The table lists this clone with a count of one. The DNA for the CDR3 is TGTGCCAGCAGCTTGGACCGGGAGCCCGAAAAACTGTTTTTT. Translated: CASSLDREPEKLFF. The V gene is TRBV5-6, the J gene TRBJ1-4; D ambiguous. Trimming removed 0 bases from V and 8 bases from J, with 11 bases in between. CDR1 SGHDT and CDR2 YYEEEE come from the germline V gene. The CDR3 runs 14 residues.

V and J are TRBV5-1 and TRBJ2-7; possibly TRBD1 for D (6 bases). The CDR3 length is 14 residues. The germline V gene encodes CDR1 SGHRS and CDR2 YFSETQ. V was clipped by 4 bases and J by 3 bases, with 14 bases between them. The CDR3 protein is CASSQYRAHYEQYF. Here the CDR3 DNA reads TGCGCCAGCAGCCAATACAGGGCCCACTACGAGCAGTACTTC.

This clone was observed a handful of times. V and J are TRBV9 and TRBJ2-2, with D possibly matching TRBD2 (5 bases). CDR1 is SGDLS and CDR2 is YYNGEE in the germline V gene. The CDR3 has 14 residues. V was cut by 2 bases and J by 5 bases, with 10 bases left in between. DNA for the CDR3: TGTGCCAGCAGCGTTTTCGGGAATACCGGGGAGCTGTTTTTT. Encoded protein: CASSVFGNTGELFF. Based on the CDR3 plus reference TRBV9 and TRBJ2-2, the full variable domain is DSGVTQTPKHLITATGQRVTLRCSPRSGDLSVYWYQQSLDQGLQFLIQYYNGEERAKGNILERFSAQQFPDLHSELNLSSLELGDSALYFCASSVFGNTGELFFGEGSRLTVL.

The chain is built from TRBV4-2 and TRBJ2-7; D gene unclear. V lost 1 base to trimming and J lost 2 bases, with 21 bases between them. The CDR3 is made up of 18 amino acids. In germline, CDR1 is LGHNA, CDR2 YNFKEQ. CDR3: CASSQVRSPGGPPYEQYF. The CDR3 DNA reads as TGTGCCAGCAGCCAAGTTCGATCCCCAGGTGGGCCACCCTACGAGCAGTACTTC.

This chain uses TRBV6-1 with TRBJ1-2, with 12 bases matching TRBD1. Trimming cost V 4 bases and J 4 bases; bases outside gene matches: 4. Germline V lookup: CDR1 MNHNS, CDR2 SASEGT. The CDR3 sequence is 15 residues long. CDR3 in DNA: TGTGCCAGCAGTGCGGGACAGGGGGCCCTCTATGGCTACACCTTC. This encodes CASSAGQGALYGYTF.

The CDR3 bases are TGTGCCAGCGGCCGGATACCAGCGGGGGACCCGGGGCCCTACGAGCAGTACTTC. Its translation is CASGRIPAGDPGPYEQYF. The gene calls are TRBV6-4 and TRBJ2-7, with 8 bases identical to TRBD2. The CDR3 runs to 18 residues. CDR1 is MRHNA and CDR2 is SNTAGT in the germline V gene. The V segment lost 8 bases and the J segment 2 bases; nucleotides outside the gene matches: 20.

J is TRBJ2-1 and V is TRBV27, with no clear D. The CDR3 is 13 residues long. V lost 0 bases to trimming and J lost 10 bases, with 10 bases between them. Per the germline V gene, CDR1 is MNHEY and CDR2 is SMNVEV (reference sequence). This CDR3 reads CASSLSPSREQFF. CDR3 in DNA: TGTGCCAGCAGTTTATCTCCGAGCCGGGAGCAGTTCTTC.

V usage is TRBV19 and J usage is TRBJ2-6; tentatively, D is TRBD1 (5 bases). The CDR3 length is 16 residues. Germline V gives CDR1 LNHDA, CDR2 SQIVND (reference sequence). V was trimmed by 1 base and J by 0 bases, leaving 7 bases between them. The CDR3 protein is CASSIGGGSGANVLTF. CDR3 sequence (DNA): TGTGCCAGTAGTATAGGGGGCGGCTCTGGGGCCAACGTCCTGACTTTC.

This clone was seen more than once but under ten times. The rearrangement uses TRBV4-2 and TRBJ1-1, with 8 bases fitting TRBD1. This CDR3 region has 12 residues. Germline V gene data show CDR1 as LGHNA and CDR2 as YNFKEQ. The V and J ends lost 5 bases and 9 bases, in that order; junction bases with no gene match: 5. CDR3 nucleotides: TGTGCCAGCAGCTCCGGACAGGGCAAAGCTTTCTTT. Translating it yields CASSSGQGKAFF.

V gene TRBV2 combines with J gene TRBJ1-5, with no clear D. V lost 4 bases to trimming and J lost 5 bases, with 3 bases between them. This CDR3 has 11 residues. Germline V gives CDR1 SNHLY, CDR2 FYNNEI. CDR3 nucleotide sequence: TGTGCCAGCAGTGTAGATCAGCCCCAGCATTTT. Protein product: CASSVDQPQHF.

This clone was detected only once. The chain is built from TRBV2 and TRBJ2-7; D possibly corresponds to TRBD1 (6 bases). Germline V lookup: CDR1 SNHLY, CDR2 FYNNEI. The CDR3 covers 13 residues. Trimming cost V 5 bases and J 2 bases, with 10 bases left between them. CDR3 DNA: TGTGCCAGCAGTCCCCGGGACACCTACGAGCAGTACTTC. It codes for CASSPRDTYEQYF.

The gene calls are TRBV19 and TRBJ1-1; D is undetermined. Looked up from germline, CDR1 is LNHDA and CDR2 is SQIVND (reference sequence). Deletions cut 7 bases from V and 1 base from J, with 7 bases between. The length of the CDR3 is 12 residues. Here the CDR3 reads CASTSKNTEAFF. For the CDR3, the DNA is TGTGCCAGTACGAGTAAGAACACTGAAGCTTTCTTT.

The chain recombines TRBV7-8 with TRBJ1-2; D call uncertain. Germline lookup yields CDR1 SGHVS and CDR2 FQNEAQ. The V end was cut by 1 base, the J end by 6 bases, with 15 bases between. The CDR3 is made up of 15 amino acids. The CDR3 region is CASSLGASPSDGYTF. The CDR3 bases are TGTGCCAGCAGCTTAGGGGCCAGCCCTAGCGATGGCTACACCTTC.

This chain joins TRBV5-1 and TRBJ2-5; 10 positions match TRBD2. The germline CDR1 and CDR2 sequences are SGHRS and YFSETQ. The CDR3 length is 16 residues. V lost 1 base and J lost 2; bases outside the gene matches: 5. The CDR3 nucleotides are TGCGCCAGCAGCTTGCCTAGCGGGGGTATACAAGAGACCCAGTACTTC. Translation gives CASSLPSGGIQETQYF.

The CDR3 DNA reads TGTGCCAGCAGCAAAATTGCTGGGGGAGGGGGCAATCAGCCCCAGCATTTT. This codes for CASSKIAGGGGNQPQHF. This sequence joins TRBV28 and TRBJ1-5; perhaps TRBD1 as D (5 bases). Germline lookup yields CDR1 MDHEN and CDR2 SYDVKM. The CDR3 has 17 residues. The V end lost 6 bases, the J end lost 2 bases, and 20 bases lay between the germline ends.

As DNA, the CDR3 is TGTGCCAGCAGCTTAGCCGGCGGAACCGCCACAGATACGCAGTATTTT. As protein: CASSLAGGTATDTQYF. The V gene is TRBV7-6, the J gene TRBJ2-3; unclear D gene. Germline CDR1 is SGHVS and CDR2 is FNYEAQ. V lost 0 bases and J 2 bases, leaving 12 bases between the germline ends. The CDR3 loop spans 16 amino acids.

This clone has only one observation. The chain recombines TRBV4-3 with TRBJ1-2, with D tentatively TRBD1 (5 bases). In germline, CDR1 is LGHNA, CDR2 YSLEER. V lost 2 bases, J lost 7 bases, and 14 bases lay in between. This CDR3 has 14 residues. The CDR3 DNA reads as TGCGCCAGCAGCCAACCCGACAGCGCGATTGGCTACACCTTC. This sequence encodes CASSQPDSAIGYTF.

The chain employs TRBV7-9 and TRBJ2-5, with TRBD2 matching over 8 bases. In germline, CDR1 is SEHNR, CDR2 FQNEAQ (reference sequence). This CDR3 spans 15 amino acids. V lost 5 bases and J lost 1; bases outside the gene matches: 6. CDR3 region: CASSPGRATQETQYF. CDR3 sequence (DNA): TGTGCCAGCAGCCCCGGGAGGGCCACCCAAGAGACCCAGTACTTC.

V usage is TRBV30 and J usage is TRBJ1-6; D not certain. This CDR3 has 16 amino acids. Trimming left V 5 bases short and J 3 bases short, with 17 bases between. In germline, CDR1 is GTSNPN, CDR2 SVGIG (reference sequence). The CDR3 DNA sequence: TGTGCCTGGGGAGGGATCAGCCTACTCTATAATTCACCCCTCCACTTT. This encodes CAWGGISLLYNSPLHF.

The chain combines TRBV27 with TRBJ2-1, with 8 bases matching TRBD1. The CDR3 sequence is 16 residues long. The germline V gene has CDR1 MNHEY and CDR2 SMNVEV (reference sequence). After removal of 6 bases from V and 6 bases from J, the junction contained 13 bases not matched to a gene. The DNA for the CDR3 is TGTGCCAGCAGAAGGACAGGGACGAGACGGGGCAATGAGCAGTTCTTC. Its translation: CASRRTGTRRGNEQFF.

The chain couples TRBV6-1 to TRBJ1-2, with D perhaps matching TRBD1 (5 bases). There are 13 residues in the CDR3. Germline V gene sequence: CDR1 MNHNS, CDR2 SASEGT. Trimming removed 4 bases at V and 8 bases at J, with 14 bases between. The CDR3 loop is CASSGPAGVGYTF. The CDR3 coding sequence is TGTGCCAGCAGTGGACCGGCGGGGGTGGGCTACACCTTC.

This sequence joins TRBV5-1 and TRBJ1-2; D gene uncertain. The V end lost 0 bases, the J end lost 7 bases, and 16 bases lay between the germline ends. Per germline, CDR1 SGHRS and CDR2 YFSETQ. CDR3 length: 15 amino acids. CDR3 in DNA: TGCGCCAGCAGCTTGGAGGCGGGGTACCGAAGTGGCTACACCTTC. Its translation is CASSLEAGYRSGYTF.

DNA of the CDR3: TGCGCCAGCAGCTCGGACAAGGGCTACACCTTC. Encoded protein: CASSSDKGYTF. J is TRBJ1-2 and V is TRBV5-1; TRBD1 is a possible D gene (5 bases). V gave up 3 bases and J gave up 8 bases, with 8 bases separating them. CDR3 length: 11 amino acids. CDR1 is SGHRS and CDR2 is YFSETQ in the germline V gene. Full variable domain (outside the CDR3, taken from reference TRBV5-1 and TRBJ1-2): KAGVTQTPRYLIKTRGQQVTLSCSPISGHRSVSWYQQTPGQGLQFLFEYFSETQRNKGNFPGRFSGRQFSNSRSEMNVSTLELGDSALYLCASSSDKGYTFGSGTRLTVV.

The chain uses TRBV6-1 and TRBJ1-5; 8 positions match TRBD1. The V segment lost 2 bases and the J segment 5 bases; nucleotides outside the gene matches: 14. Germline CDR1 and CDR2: MNHNS and SASEGT. CDR3 size: 18 residues. The CDR3 loop is CASSERLTGVGLDQPQHF. CDR3 bases: TGTGCCAGCAGTGAAAGGTTGACAGGGGTCGGATTAGATCAGCCCCAGCATTTT.

The CDR3 DNA sequence: TGTGCCAGCAGTTACGGGGCAGGACCGGCCGGGGAGCTGTTTTTT. Translated, it gives CASSYGAGPAGELFF. The chain couples TRBV6-5 to TRBJ2-2; perhaps TRBD1 as D (5 bases). The CDR3 consists of 15 residues. The V end lost 2 bases, the J end lost 6 bases, and 13 bases lay between the germline ends. Germline lookup yields CDR1 MNHEY and CDR2 SVGAGI.

The gene calls are TRBV29-1 and TRBJ2-7; a possible D gene is TRBD1 (6 bases). This CDR3 comprises 12 residues. Between the trimmed V and J ends, which lost 7 bases and 6 bases, there was a span of 16 bases. Germline CDR1 SQVTM, CDR2 ANQGSEA. Written as DNA, the CDR3 is TGCAGCGCTTTAACCGGGACACGCGAGCAGTACTTC. Translated: CSALTGTREQYF.

This chain uses TRBV4-2 with TRBJ2-7; 12 positions match TRBD2. V dropped 3 bases and J dropped 1; count of bases not matched to a gene: 1. Per the germline V gene, CDR1 is LGHNA and CDR2 is YNFKEQ. The CDR3 spans 15 residues. The CDR3 reads CASSHGLAGSYEQYF. CDR3 coding DNA: TGTGCCAGCAGCCACGGACTAGCGGGGTCCTACGAGCAGTACTTC.

This clone was seen a single time. This chain connects TRBV30 to TRBJ2-3; D possibly corresponds to TRBD2 (6 bases). Trimming shortened V by 2 bases and J by 1 base, and 13 bases separated the two germline ends. The CDR3 spans 15 residues. Germline V gene data show CDR1 as GTSNPN and CDR2 as SVGIG (reference sequence). DNA of the CDR3: TGTGCCTGGAGTTTAATAGCGGCCCGCACAGATACGCAGTATTTT. The encoded protein is CAWSLIAARTDTQYF.